This T cell receptor (beta chain) was identified during a study of CD8 T cells in Susac syndrome. Random hexamers were used to reverse transcribe the RNA input (about 0.45 to 1 ug). TCRdb called the immunoSEQ multiplex PCR reads again in MiXCR, with one record for every CDR3 protein. The profile covers 300,000 to 350,000 distinct CDR3 sequences, with about 90% appearing a single time and more than 0.06% taken by the ten largest. Sequencing targeted TCR beta in blood CD8+ and CD4+ T cells. Negative magnetic isolation gave CD8+ and CD4+ cells; FACS enriched CD8+ TEMRA. Per germline, CDR1 SEHNR and CDR2 FQNEAQ (reference sequence). V lost 5 bases to trimming and J lost 8 bases; unmatched junction nucleotides: 9. The CDR3 runs 14 residues.

Sequenced sample: CD4+ T cells from PBMCs. The sequence came from a human donor with multiple sclerosis. The chain employs TRBV7-9 and TRBJ1-2, with 9 bases that match TRBD1. Here the CDR3 reads CASSNRGQSPGYTF. CDR3 DNA sequence: TGTGCCAGCAGCAACAGGGGGCAAAGTCCAGGCTACACCTTC.